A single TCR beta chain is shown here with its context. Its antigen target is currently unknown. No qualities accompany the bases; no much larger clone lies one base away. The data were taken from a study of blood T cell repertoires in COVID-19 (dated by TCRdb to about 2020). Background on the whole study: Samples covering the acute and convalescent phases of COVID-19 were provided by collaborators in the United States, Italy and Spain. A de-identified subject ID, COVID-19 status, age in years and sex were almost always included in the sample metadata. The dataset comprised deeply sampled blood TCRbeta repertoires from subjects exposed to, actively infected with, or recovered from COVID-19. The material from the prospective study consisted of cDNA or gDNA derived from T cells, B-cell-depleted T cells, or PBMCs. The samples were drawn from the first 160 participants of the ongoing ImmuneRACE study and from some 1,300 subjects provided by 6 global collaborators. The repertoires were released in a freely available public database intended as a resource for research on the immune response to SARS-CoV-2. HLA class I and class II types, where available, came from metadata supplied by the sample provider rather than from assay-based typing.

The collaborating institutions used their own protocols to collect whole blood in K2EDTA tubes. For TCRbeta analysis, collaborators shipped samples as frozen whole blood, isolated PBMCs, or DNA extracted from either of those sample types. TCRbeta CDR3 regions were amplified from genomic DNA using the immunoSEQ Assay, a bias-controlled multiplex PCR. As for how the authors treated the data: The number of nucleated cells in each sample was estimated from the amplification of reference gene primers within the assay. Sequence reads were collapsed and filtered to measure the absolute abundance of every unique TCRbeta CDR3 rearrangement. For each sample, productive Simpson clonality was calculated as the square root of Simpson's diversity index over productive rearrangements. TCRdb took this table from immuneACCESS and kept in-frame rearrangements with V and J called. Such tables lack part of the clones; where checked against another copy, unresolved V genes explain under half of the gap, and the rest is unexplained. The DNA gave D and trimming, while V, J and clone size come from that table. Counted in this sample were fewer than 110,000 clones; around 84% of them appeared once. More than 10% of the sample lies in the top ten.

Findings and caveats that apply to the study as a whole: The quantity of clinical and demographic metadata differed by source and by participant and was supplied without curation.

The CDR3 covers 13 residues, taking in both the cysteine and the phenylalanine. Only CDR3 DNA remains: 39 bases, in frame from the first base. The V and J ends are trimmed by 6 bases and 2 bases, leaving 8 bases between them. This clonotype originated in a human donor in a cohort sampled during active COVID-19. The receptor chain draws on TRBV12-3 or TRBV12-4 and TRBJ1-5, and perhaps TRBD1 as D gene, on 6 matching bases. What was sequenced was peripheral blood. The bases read TGTGCCAGCAGGAGACAGGGCAATCAGCCCCAGCATTTT. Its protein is CASRRQGNQPQHF.